The table lists the clone carrying this T cell receptor beta chain with a few counts. The V gene's germline CDR1 is SGHTA and CDR2 FQGNSA. V gave up 4 bases and J gave up 0 bases; unmatched junction bases: 11. The CDR3 length is 19 residues. The data are from a study of blood T cell repertoires in COVID-19. Turning to the study itself: The cDNA or gDNA used as material had been derived from T cells, B-cell-depleted T cells, or PBMCs.

Original processing methods: Reference gene primer amplification gave nucleated cell count estimates. The data were produced by immunoSEQ multiplex PCR, yet TCRdb's version contains in-frame clones alone and is incomplete. The DNA gave D and trimming, while V, J and clone size come from that table. The sample lists approximately 200,000 clones, around 85% occurring once. The origin of this receptor is a man aged 40-55 years who had recovered from COVID-19. The chain employs TRBV7-2 and TRBJ2-1; 11 bases agree with TRBD2. Sequenced sample: PBMCs or T cells enriched from blood (not recorded which). CDR3 loop: CASSSPSSGRGSSYNEQFF. Written as DNA, the CDR3 is TGTGCCAGCAGCTCTCCCAGTAGCGGGAGGGGGAGCTCCTACAATGAGCAGTTCTTC. The full variable domain, in which reference TRBV7-2 and TRBJ2-1 provide the parts outside the CDR3, is GAGVSQSPSNKVTEKGKDVELRCDPISGHTALYWYRQSLGQGLEFLIYFQGNSAPDKSGLPSDRFSAERTGGSVSTLTIQRTQQEDSAVYLCASSSPSSGRGSSYNEQFFGPGTRLTVL.